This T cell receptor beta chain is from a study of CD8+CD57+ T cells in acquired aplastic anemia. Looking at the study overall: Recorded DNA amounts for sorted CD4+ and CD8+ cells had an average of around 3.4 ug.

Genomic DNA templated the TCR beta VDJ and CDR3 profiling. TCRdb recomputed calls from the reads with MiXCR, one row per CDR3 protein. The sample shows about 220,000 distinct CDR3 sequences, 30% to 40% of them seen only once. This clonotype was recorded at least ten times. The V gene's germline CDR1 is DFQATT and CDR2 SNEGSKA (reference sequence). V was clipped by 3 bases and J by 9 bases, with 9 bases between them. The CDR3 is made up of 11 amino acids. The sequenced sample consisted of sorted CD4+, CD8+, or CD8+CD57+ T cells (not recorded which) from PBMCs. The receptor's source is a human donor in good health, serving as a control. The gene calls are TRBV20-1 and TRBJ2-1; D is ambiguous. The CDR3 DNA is TGCAGTGCTAGGAGTGTTGGTGAGCAGTTCTTC. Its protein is CSARSVGEQFF.